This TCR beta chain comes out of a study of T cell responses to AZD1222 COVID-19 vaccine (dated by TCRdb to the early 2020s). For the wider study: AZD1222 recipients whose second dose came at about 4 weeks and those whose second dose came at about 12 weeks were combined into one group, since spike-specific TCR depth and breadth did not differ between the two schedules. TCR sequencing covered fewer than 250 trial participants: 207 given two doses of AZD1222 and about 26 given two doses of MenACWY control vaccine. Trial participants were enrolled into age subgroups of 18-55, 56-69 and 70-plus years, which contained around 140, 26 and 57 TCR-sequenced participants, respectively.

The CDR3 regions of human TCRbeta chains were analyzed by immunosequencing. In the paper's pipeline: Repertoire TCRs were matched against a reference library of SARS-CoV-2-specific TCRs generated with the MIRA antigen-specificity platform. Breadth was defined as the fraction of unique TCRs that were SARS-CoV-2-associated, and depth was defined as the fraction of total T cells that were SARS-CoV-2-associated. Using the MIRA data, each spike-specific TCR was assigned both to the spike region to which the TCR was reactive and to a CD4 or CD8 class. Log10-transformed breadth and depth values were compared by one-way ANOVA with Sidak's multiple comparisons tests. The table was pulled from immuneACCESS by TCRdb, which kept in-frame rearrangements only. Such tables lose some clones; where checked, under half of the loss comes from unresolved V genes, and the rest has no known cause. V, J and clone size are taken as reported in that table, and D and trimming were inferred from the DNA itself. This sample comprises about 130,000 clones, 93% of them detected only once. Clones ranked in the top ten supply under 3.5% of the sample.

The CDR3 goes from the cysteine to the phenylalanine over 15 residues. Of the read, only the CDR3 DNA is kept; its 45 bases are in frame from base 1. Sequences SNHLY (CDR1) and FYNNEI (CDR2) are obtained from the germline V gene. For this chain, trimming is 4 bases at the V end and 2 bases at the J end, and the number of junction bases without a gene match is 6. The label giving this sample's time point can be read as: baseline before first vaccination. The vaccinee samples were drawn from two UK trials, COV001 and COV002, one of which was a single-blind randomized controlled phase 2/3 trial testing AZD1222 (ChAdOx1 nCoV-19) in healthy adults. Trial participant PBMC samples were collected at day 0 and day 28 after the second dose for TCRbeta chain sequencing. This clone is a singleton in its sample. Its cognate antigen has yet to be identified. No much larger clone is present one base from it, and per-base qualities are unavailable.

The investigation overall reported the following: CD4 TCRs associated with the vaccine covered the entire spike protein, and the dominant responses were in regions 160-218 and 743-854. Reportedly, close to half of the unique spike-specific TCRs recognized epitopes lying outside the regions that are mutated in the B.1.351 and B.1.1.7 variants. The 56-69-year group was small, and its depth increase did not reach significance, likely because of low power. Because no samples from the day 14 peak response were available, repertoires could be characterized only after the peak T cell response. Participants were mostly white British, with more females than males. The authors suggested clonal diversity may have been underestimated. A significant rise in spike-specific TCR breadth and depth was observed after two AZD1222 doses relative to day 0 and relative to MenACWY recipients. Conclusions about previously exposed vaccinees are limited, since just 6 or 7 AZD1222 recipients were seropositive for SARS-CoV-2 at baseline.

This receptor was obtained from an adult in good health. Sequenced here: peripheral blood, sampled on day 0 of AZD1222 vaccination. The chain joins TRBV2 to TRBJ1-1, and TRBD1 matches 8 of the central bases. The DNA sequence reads TGTGCCAGCAGTGCTACAGGGGGATTCAACACTGAAGCTTTCTTT. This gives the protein CASSATGGFNTEAFF.